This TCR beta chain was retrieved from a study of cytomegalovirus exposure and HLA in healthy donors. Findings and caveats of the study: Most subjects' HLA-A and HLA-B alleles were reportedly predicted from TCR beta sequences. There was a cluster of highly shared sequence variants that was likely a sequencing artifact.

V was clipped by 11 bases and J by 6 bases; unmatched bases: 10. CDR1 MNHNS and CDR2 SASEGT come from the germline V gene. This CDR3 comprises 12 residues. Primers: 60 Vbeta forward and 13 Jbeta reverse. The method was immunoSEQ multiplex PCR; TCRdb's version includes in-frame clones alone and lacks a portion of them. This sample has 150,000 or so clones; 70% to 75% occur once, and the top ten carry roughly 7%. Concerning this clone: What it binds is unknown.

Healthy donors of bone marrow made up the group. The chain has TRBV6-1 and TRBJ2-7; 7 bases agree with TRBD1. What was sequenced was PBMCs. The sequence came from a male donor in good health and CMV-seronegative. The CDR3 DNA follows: TGTGCCGGAAACAGGGGAGCGTCCGAGCAGTACTTC. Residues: CAGNRGASEQYF.